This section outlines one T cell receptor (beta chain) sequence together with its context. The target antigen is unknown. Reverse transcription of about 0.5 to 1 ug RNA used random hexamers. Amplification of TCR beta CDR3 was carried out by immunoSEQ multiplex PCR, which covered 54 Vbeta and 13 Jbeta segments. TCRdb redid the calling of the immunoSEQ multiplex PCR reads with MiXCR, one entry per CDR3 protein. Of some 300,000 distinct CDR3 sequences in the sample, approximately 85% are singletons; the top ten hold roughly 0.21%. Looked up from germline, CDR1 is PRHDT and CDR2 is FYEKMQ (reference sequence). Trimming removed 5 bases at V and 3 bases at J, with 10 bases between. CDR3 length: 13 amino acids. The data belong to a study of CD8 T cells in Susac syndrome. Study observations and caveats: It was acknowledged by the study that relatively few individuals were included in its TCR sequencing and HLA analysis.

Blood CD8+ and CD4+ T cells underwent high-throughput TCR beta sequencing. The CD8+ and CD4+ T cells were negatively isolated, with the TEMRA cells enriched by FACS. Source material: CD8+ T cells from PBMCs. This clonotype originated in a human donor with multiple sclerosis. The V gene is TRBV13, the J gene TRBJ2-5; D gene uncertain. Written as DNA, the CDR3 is TGTGCCAGCAGCCCTGTTCAGGAAGAGACCCAGTACTTC. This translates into CASSPVQEETQYF.